This TCR beta chain was observed in a study of blood T cell repertoires in COVID-19. The wider study: T cells, B-cell-depleted T cells, or PBMCs provided the cDNA or gDNA that served as material.

V shed 6 bases and J shed 10 bases, with 13 bases lying between them. The CDR3 loop spans 13 amino acids. Looked up from germline, CDR1 is MGHDK and CDR2 is SYGVNS. Libraries were prepared by immunoSEQ multiplex PCR; TCRdb keeps only in-frame clonotypes and omits some of them. Counted here are 240,000 or so clones, 86% occurring once; the ten biggest clones make up under 6.5%. The TCR originated in a man between 60 and 70 years old with acute or convalescent COVID-19. The chain employs TRBV25-1 and TRBJ1-6; D possibly corresponds to TRBD1 (6 bases). Specimen: peripheral blood. CDR3 amino acids: CASSRDMFSPLHF. For the CDR3, the DNA is TGTGCCAGCAGCCGGGACATGTTCTCACCCCTCCACTTT.